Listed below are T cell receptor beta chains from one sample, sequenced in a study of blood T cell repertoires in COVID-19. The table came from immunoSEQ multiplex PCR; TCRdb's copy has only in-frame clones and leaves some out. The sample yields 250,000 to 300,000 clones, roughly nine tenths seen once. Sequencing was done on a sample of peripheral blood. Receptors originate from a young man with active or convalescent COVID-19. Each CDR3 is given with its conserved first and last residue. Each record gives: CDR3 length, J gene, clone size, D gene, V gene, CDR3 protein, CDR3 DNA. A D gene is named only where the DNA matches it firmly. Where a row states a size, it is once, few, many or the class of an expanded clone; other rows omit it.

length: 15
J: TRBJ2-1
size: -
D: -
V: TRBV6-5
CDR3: CASSYRGSVYNEQFF
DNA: TGTGCCAGCAGTTACCGCGGGTCGGTCTACAATGAGCAGTTCTTC

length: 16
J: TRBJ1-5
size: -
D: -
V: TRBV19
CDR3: CASSTQTRATNQPQHF
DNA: TGTGCCAGTAGTACCCAAACCAGGGCGACCAATCAGCCCCAGCATTTT

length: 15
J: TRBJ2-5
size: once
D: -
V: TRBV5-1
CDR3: CASSPPNQGQETQYF
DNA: TGCGCCAGCAGCCCGCCTAATCAGGGTCAAGAGACCCAGTACTTC

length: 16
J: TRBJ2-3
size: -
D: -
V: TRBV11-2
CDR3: CASSRVGGGWTDTQYF
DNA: TGTGCCAGCAGCCGGGTGGGGGGTGGCTGGACAGATACGCAGTATTTT

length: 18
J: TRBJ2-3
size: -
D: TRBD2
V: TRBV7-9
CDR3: CASSKTSGRARSTDTQYF
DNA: TGTGCCAGCAGCAAGACTAGCGGGAGGGCACGTAGCACAGATACGCAGTATTTT

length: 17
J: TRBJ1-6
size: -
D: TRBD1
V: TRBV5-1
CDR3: CASSPRERQGANSPLHF
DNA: TGCGCCAGCAGCCCAAGAGAGAGACAGGGAGCTAATTCACCCCTCCACTTT

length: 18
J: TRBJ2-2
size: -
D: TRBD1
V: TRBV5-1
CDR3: CASSLEVTGGNSGGELFF
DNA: TGCGCCAGCAGCTTGGAAGTTACAGGGGGCAATTCCGGCGGGGAGCTGTTTTTT

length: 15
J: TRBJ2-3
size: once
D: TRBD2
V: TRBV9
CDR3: CASSAGLAGGDTQYF
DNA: TGTGCCAGCAGCGCAGGACTAGCGGGGGGAGATACGCAGTATTTT

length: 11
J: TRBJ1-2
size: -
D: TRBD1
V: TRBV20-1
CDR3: CSARTGEGYTF
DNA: TGCAGTGCTAGAACAGGGGAAGGCTACACCTTC

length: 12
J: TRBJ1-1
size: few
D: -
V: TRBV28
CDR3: CASGTRFTEAFF
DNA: TGTGCCAGTGGGACAAGGTTCACTGAAGCTTTCTTT

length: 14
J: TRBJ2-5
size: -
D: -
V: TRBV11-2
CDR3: CASSITRVGETQYF
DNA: TGTGCCAGCAGCATCACCAGGGTCGGGGAGACCCAGTACTTC